This T cell receptor beta chain was documented in a study of CD8+CD57+ T cells in acquired aplastic anemia. The overall study: Sorted CD4+ and CD8+ cells yielded DNA averaging about 3.2 ug.

All patients picked for sequencing had shown, by flow cytometry, an expansion of CD8+CD57+ cells. All patients had severe acquired aplastic anemia. Blood was sampled before the patients had received any therapy. Comments on this clonotype: Its specificity is unknown.

Genomic DNA acted as the template from which TCR beta VDJ combination and CDR3 sequence profiling were carried out. TCRdb reanalysed the reads using MiXCR and keeps one entry per CDR3 protein. The data hold approximately 470,000 distinct CDR3 sequences, with over 25% observed a single time. The CDR3 runs 12 residues. V was cut by 2 bases and J by 2 bases, with 1 base left in between. Germline CDR1 and CDR2: MNHEY and SVGAGI. Study-wide points: Overlapping CD8+ CDR3 repertoires of patients and controls contained roughly 29 shared sequences.

The chain carries TRBV6-5 and TRBJ1-5; no definite D call. This receptor was taken from a human donor with aplastic anemia. Input material: sorted CD4+, CD8+, or CD8+CD57+ T cells (not recorded which) from PBMCs. The CDR3 DNA follows: TGTGCCAGCAGTTACCGCAATCAGCCCCAGCATTTT. This sequence encodes CASSYRNQPQHF.